This T cell receptor (beta chain) was identified during a study of breast tumors, draining lymph nodes, adjacent tissues. Overall study results and limits: The lymph node origin of tumor T cells was framed as consistent with a hypothesis, not demonstrated. Tumors had less TCR diversity than lymph nodes, more than nontumor tissue.

As for this clonotype: The antigen remains undetermined.

Each CDR3 protein gets one entry after TCRdb re-called the multiplex PCR reads with MiXCR. The sample consists of 200,000 to 250,000 distinct CDR3 sequences, around 32% of them appearing once. The CDR3 is made up of 15 amino acids. V was pared by 7 bases and J by 0 bases, with 4 bases of the junction left unmatched. Germline V gene lookup returns CDR1 MNHEY and CDR2 SVGEGT. The lymph nodes were axillary draining lymph nodes from breast cancer patients. This chain links TRBV6-2 or TRBV6-3 with TRBJ2-1; 9 nucleotides match TRBD2. The sample taken for sequencing was axillary lymph node tissue. The receptor was derived from a female donor with breast cancer. Some clones in this sample may be carry-over from other donors' samples. The CDR3 DNA is TGTGCCAGCAATAGCGGGGGTAGCTCCTACAATGAGCAGTTCTTC. It is translated as CASNSGGSSYNEQFF.